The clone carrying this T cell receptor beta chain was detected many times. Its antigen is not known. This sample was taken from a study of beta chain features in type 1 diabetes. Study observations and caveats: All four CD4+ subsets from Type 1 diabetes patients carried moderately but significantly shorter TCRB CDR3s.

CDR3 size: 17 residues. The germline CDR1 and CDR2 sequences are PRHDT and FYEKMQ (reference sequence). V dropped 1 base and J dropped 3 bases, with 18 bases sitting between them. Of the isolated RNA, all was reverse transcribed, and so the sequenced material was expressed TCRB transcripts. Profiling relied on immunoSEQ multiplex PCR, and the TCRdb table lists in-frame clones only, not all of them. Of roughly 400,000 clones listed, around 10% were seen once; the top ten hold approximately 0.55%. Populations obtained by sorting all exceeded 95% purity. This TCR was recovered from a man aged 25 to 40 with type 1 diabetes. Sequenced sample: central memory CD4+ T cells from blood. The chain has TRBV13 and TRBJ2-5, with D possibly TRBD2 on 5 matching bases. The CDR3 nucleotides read TGTGCCAGCAGCTTAGTCTCTAGCCCCATCGGGGAAGAGACCCAGTACTTC. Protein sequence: CASSLVSSPIGEETQYF.